The 5 T cell receptor beta chains reported below all come from one sample, sequenced in a study of blood T cells in healthy people across ages. A J-beta primer mix and a sample-barcoded 5' primer were used in a second PCR of roughly 7 to 12 cycles. TCRdb processed the 5' RACE reads anew with MiXCR; each CDR3 protein has one entry. The table has some 900,000 distinct CDR3 sequences, 45% to 50% seen once. The sample taken for sequencing was blood. Source of these receptors: a young man in good health.

The DNA of the CDR3 is TGTGCCACCAGTGATCCAGGGGATACCTTCGTGGATACGCAGTATTTT. Translated: CATSDPGDTFVDTQYF. The chain links TRBV24-1 to TRBJ2-3; tentatively, D is TRBD1 (6 bases). CDR1 and CDR2 from the germline V gene are KGHDR and SFDVKD. The CDR3 sequence is 16 residues long. Between the trimmed V and J ends, which lost 3 bases and 6 bases, there was a span of 18 bases.

This clonotype turned up a few times. This chain connects TRBV2 to TRBJ2-1; TRBD2 agrees at 9 bases. The V gene's germline CDR1 is SNHLY and CDR2 FYNNEI. The CDR3 extends over 17 amino acids. V lost 1 base and J lost 6; bases outside the gene matches: 10. The CDR3 coding sequence is TGTGCCAGCAGTGAAGTTTTTGTGGCGGGGGGGCTCAATGAGCAGTTCTTC. This encodes CASSEVFVAGGLNEQFF.

The chain recombines TRBV12-3 or TRBV12-4 with TRBJ2-2, with 8 nucleotides matching TRBD2. The CDR3 runs 16 residues. The V segment lost 4 bases and the J segment 4 bases; nucleotides outside the gene matches: 8. This chain's CDR3 is CASSSSGGRITGELFF. CDR3 bases: TGTGCCAGCAGTTCCTCGGGGGGGCGCATCACCGGGGAGCTGTTTTTT.

The CDR3 nucleotides read TGCAGTGCTACCCGACGCTACACCTTC. Amino acid sequence: CSATRRYTF. The rearrangement links TRBV20-1 to TRBJ1-2; D gene uncertain. The germline V gene encodes CDR1 DFQATT and CDR2 SNEGSKA (reference sequence). The CDR3 is 9 amino acids. The germline V and J ends were trimmed by 4 bases and 9 bases, with 6 bases remaining between them.

V gene TRBV6-2 or TRBV6-3 combines with J gene TRBJ1-1; D unresolved. Trimming shortened V by 6 bases and J by 6 bases, and 20 bases separated the two germline ends. From germline, CDR1 is MNHEY and CDR2 SVGEGT. The CDR3 has 15 residues. The CDR3 protein is CASREIEPDRPEAFF. Written as DNA, the CDR3 is TGTGCCAGCAGAGAAATTGAGCCAGATAGGCCTGAAGCTTTCTTT.